Listed here are 10 T cell receptor beta chains from one sample, sequenced in a study of cytomegalovirus exposure and HLA in healthy donors. Both 60 Vbeta primers and 13 Jbeta primers went into the PCR. Some clones are missing from TCRdb's copy, which holds only in-frame ones; the method was immunoSEQ multiplex PCR. The repertoire holds roughly 140,000 clones, with roughly 75% as singletons. Sequenced: PBMCs. The receptor source for this set is a man in his late teens or twenties in good health and CMV-seronegative.

This clone is a singleton in its sample. The chain employs TRBV29-1 and TRBJ2-7, with D hard to call. Germline assignment: CDR1 SQVTM and CDR2 ANQGSEA. Trimming left V 3 bases short and J 3 bases short, with 9 bases between. The CDR3 is 12 amino acids. The CDR3 DNA follows: TGCAGCGTTGAGACTTCTGTCTACGAGCAGTACTTC. It encodes CSVETSVYEQYF.

This clone has a handful of counts. The CDR3 nucleotides read TGTGCCAGCAGTGCTTTTCCCGCGAGGGGCTACACCTTC. This encodes CASSAFPARGYTF. This chain uses TRBV28 with TRBJ1-2; D is unclear. The CDR3 length is 13 residues. Germline V gene data show CDR1 as MDHEN and CDR2 as SYDVKM. Trimming pared 5 bases from V and 8 bases from J, leaving 15 bases between.

The CDR3 DNA reads as TGTGCCAGCAGCGTAGCGGGAGAGACTGAGCAGTTCTTC. Translated: CASSVAGETEQFF. The chain recombines TRBV6-5 with TRBJ2-1; 9 bases fit TRBD2. Germline values: CDR1 MNHEY, CDR2 SVGAGI. With V trimmed by 6 bases and J by 9 bases, 6 bases remained unmatched. The length of the CDR3 is 13 residues.

The chain employs TRBV27 and TRBJ2-1; D may be TRBD2 (6 bases). Germline-derived CDR1 and CDR2 are MNHEY and SMNVEV (reference sequence). This CDR3 contains 12 residues. V lost 8 bases, J lost 8 bases, and 13 bases lay in between. The CDR3 region is CASARRGYEQFF. The DNA of the CDR3 is TGTGCCAGCGCCCGGCGGGGATATGAGCAGTTCTTC.

The V call is TRBV4-3, the J call TRBJ2-3; maybe TRBD2 (7 bases). V lost 0 bases and J lost 2, with 18 bases in between. Germline V gene data show CDR1 as LGHNA and CDR2 as YSLEER. The length of the CDR3 is 18 residues. CDR3 sequence reads: CASSQDHGWEGHTDTQYF. The CDR3 bases are TGCGCCAGCAGCCAAGATCACGGATGGGAGGGACACACAGATACGCAGTATTTT.

DNA of the CDR3: TGTGCCAGCAGTTACGAGCTAGCATCGGATGAGCAGTTCTTC. Its translation: CASSYELASDEQFF. V is TRBV6-5 and J is TRBJ2-1; maybe TRBD2 (5 bases). The ends were cut back, 2 bases at V and 8 bases at J, with 13 bases in the middle. The CDR3 covers 14 residues. Germline V gene lookup returns CDR1 MNHEY and CDR2 SVGAGI.

The chain carries TRBV29-1 and TRBJ2-1; D might be TRBD2 (6 bases). The CDR3 spans 14 residues. Germline V gene data show CDR1 as SQVTM and CDR2 as ANQGSEA. V was pared by 5 bases and J by 8 bases, with 19 bases between. This CDR3 is CSVSTSTKGHEQFF. The CDR3 bases are TGCAGCGTTAGTACTAGCACTAAGGGGCATGAGCAGTTCTTC.

This clone was seen a single time. The DNA for the CDR3 is TGTGCCAGCAGTTTGCGGGGACAGGGGGCCGACTATGGCTACACCTTC. This translates into CASSLRGQGADYGYTF. The V call is TRBV6-5, the J call TRBJ1-2; 12 bases are a match to TRBD1. The CDR3 has 16 residues. Germline CDR1 and CDR2: MNHEY and SVGAGI. V trimming: 4 bases; J trimming: 3 bases; junction bases outside the gene matches: 6.

Only one count was recorded for this clone. This CDR3 is CASSHTANTGELFF. The CDR3 bases are TGTGCCAGCAGCCATACGGCGAACACCGGGGAGCTGTTTTTT. This chain uses TRBV14 with TRBJ2-2; D gene unclear. The V gene's germline CDR1 is SGHDN and CDR2 FVKESK. The V end lost 3 bases, the J end lost 0 bases, and 5 bases lay between the germline ends. CDR3 length: 14 residues.

This clone was observed a single time. V and J are TRBV7-2 and TRBJ2-5, with 7 bases matching TRBD1. Unmatched junction bases numbered 7, after V lost 2 bases and J lost 7 bases. The CDR3 length is 14 residues. CDR1 SGHTA and CDR2 FQGNSA come from the germline V gene. CDR3 nucleotides: TGTGCCAGCAGCTTACTGGGACAGCGGAGGACCCAGTACTTC. Protein: CASSLLGQRRTQYF.